The clone carrying this T cell receptor (beta chain) was counted only a few times. Germline loops: CDR1 DFQATT, CDR2 SNEGSKA (reference sequence). CDR3 length: 12 amino acids. The sample is drawn from a study of patients and donors after allogeneic stem cell transplantation. TCRdb used MiXCR to reprocess the RT-PCR reads, holding one entry per CDR3 protein. The top ten hold around 25% of the sample, which has 95,000 to 120,000 distinct CDR3 sequences, 35% seen once. The V call is TRBV20-1, the J call TRBJ2-1, with TRBD2 matching over 10 bases. Sequenced input: blood, either unsorted or a sorted T cell fraction (not recorded which). The receptor comes from a human donor who was either an allogeneic HSCT recipient or a stem cell or donor lymphocyte infusion donor (not recorded which). It is not recorded whose cells these are; they may come from a transplant donor. The CDR3, as DNA: TGCAGAATAGCGGGAGGAAATAATGAGCAGTTCTTC. It is translated as CRIAGGNNEQFF.